Sequencing of this TCR beta chain was carried out in a study of T cell repertoires in ileal Crohn's disease. Study background: All patients had surgery for stricturing (about 60%) or penetrating (about 39%) disease. General study points: Sorted CD8 T cells held more high-frequency clones than CD4. Clonal expansions were more frequent in active smokers than non-smokers at surgery.

Only in-frame clones appear in the TCRdb table, and some are missing; sequencing was by immunoSEQ multiplex PCR. Altogether some 17,000 clones are present, about 75% being singletons, with the ten largest covering approximately 5%. Notes on this clone: What it binds is not known.

Patients were adults with ileal or ileocolonic Crohn's disease needing resection. The sequence was collected from an adult with Crohn's disease. The specimen sequenced was ileal tissue.

The chain's CDR3 is CASSEAAGEQPQHF. For the CDR3, the DNA is TGTGCCAGCAGTGAAGCGGCGGGGGAGCAGCCCCAGCATTTT. This sequence joins TRBV2 and TRBJ1-5; tentatively, D is TRBD1 (5 bases). V was trimmed by 0 bases and J by 7 bases, leaving 10 bases between them. This CDR3 has 14 residues. Per the germline V gene, CDR1 is SNHLY and CDR2 is FYNNEI.